Given below is one TCR beta chain in context. Its antigen is not yet known. No much larger clone exists at a distance of one base, and base qualities are not known. In the prospective study, participants were roughly 18 to 100 years old, resided in about two dozen geographic areas of the United States, and were enrolled through a virtual design. Cohort assignment in the prospective study relied on participant-reported clinical history from a screening survey and a study questionnaire. ImmuneRACE Cohort 3 recovered participants were defined by two consecutive negative NP/OP PCR tests, healthcare professional clearance, or symptom resolution. Mobile phlebotomists in the prospective study collected whole blood, serum and a nasopharyngeal or oropharyngeal swab from every participant. Prospective study participants could optionally give additional blood draws and questionnaires over an approximately two-month period. Prospective study blood samples were shipped either frozen or at room temperature before DNA extraction.

This specimen belongs to a study of blood T cell repertoires in COVID-19 (dated by TCRdb to 2018 to 2021). The study in broad terms: Collaborator samples came from the United States, Italy and Spain and covered acute and convalescent phases of COVID-19. The prospective study material was composed of cDNA or gDNA derived from T cells, B-cell-depleted T cells, or PBMCs. The dataset comprised deeply sampled blood TCRbeta repertoires from subjects exposed to, actively infected with, or recovered from COVID-19. The repertoires were made available in a free public database intended to serve as a resource for research on the immune response to SARS-CoV-2. The samples were drawn from the first 160 participants of the ongoing ImmuneRACE study and from 950 to 1,500 subjects provided by 6 global collaborators. A de-identified subject ID, COVID-19 status, age in years and sex were almost always included in the sample metadata. HLA class I and class II types, where available, came from metadata supplied by the sample provider rather than from assay-based typing. Overall study results and their limits: The quantity of clinical and demographic metadata differed by source and by participant and was supplied without curation.

The immunoSEQ Assay, a bias-controlled multiplex PCR, was used to amplify TCRbeta CDR3 regions from genomic DNA. Concerning the study's data processing: The number of nucleated cells in each sample was estimated by amplification of reference gene primers within the assay. To quantify the absolute abundance of each unique TCRbeta CDR3 rearrangement, sequence reads were collapsed and filtered. For each sample, productive Simpson clonality was calculated as the square root of Simpson's diversity index across productive rearrangements. TCRdb took over this immuneACCESS table, retaining in-frame rearrangements with V and J assigned. Such tables are incomplete; in checked studies, under half of the missing clones stem from an unresolved V gene, and the remainder is unexplained. D and trimming come from the DNA, and the V and J calls and clone size come from that table. The sample records 180,000 or so clones, about four fifths of which are singletons. Of the sample, roughly 7% falls within the top ten clones.

Trimming takes 6 bases off V and 4 bases off J; junction bases not matched to a gene: 7. Spanning cysteine to phenylalanine, the CDR3 consists of 15 amino acids. Kept here is only the CDR3 DNA, which spans 45 bases and is read in frame from base 1. CDR1 SEHNR and CDR2 FQNEAQ were looked up in the germline V gene (reference sequence). Sequences were obtained from PBMCs or T cells enriched from blood (not recorded which). The sequence came from a man in his forties or fifties who had recovered from COVID-19. The rearranged segments are TRBV7-9 and TRBJ2-2; 8 bases in between match TRBD1. The DNA sequence is TGTGCCAGCAGATTCGACAGGGGTCCCACCGGGGAGCTGTTTTTT. The resulting protein is CASRFDRGPTGELFF. The reference TRBV7-9 and TRBJ2-2 proteins fill in what lies around the CDR3, so the full variable domain reads DTGVSQNPRHKITKRGQNVTFRCDPISEHNRLYWYRQTLGQGPEFLTYFQNEAQLEKSRLLSDRFSAERPKGSFSTLEIQRTEQGDSAMYLCASRFDRGPTGELFFGEGSRLTVL.